The sequence of this T cell receptor beta chain was determined in a study of T cells in Graves' hyperthyroidism and ophthalmopathy. There were TCR beta CDR3 regions amplified from RNA transcripts. A set of HTBI primers served as the primers for a first-round RT-PCR of the TCR CDR3. TCRdb re-analysed the multiplex PCR reads in MiXCR, keeping a single row per CDR3 protein. The sample has about 640,000 distinct CDR3 sequences; about 20% are singletons. Material: blood. This sequence originates from a man aged 30 to 39 with Graves' ophthalmopathy.

The DNA of the CDR3 is TGCAGCGTAAACGGGACTACGAACACCGGGGAGCTGTTTTTT. Translated: CSVNGTTNTGELFF. This chain uses TRBV29-1 with TRBJ2-2, with 7 bases fitting TRBD2. Germline values: CDR1 SQVTM, CDR2 ANQGSEA. This CDR3 spans 14 amino acids. Trimming at V came to 6 bases and at J to 0 bases, leaving 4 bases not matched to a gene.